What follows are 12 T cell receptor beta chains derived from one specimen sequenced in a study of a mutant IDH1 vaccine in newly diagnosed glioma. The assay was immunoSEQ multiplex PCR, and TCRdb's table has in-frame clones only and misses some. The sample consists of tens of thousands of clones, just over 90% of them appearing once. Time point here: baseline, week 1 (first vaccination visit). Treatment here: pre-vaccination baseline after standard-of-care therapy. Here the sequenced sample was PBMCs, taken from a glioma patient treated with radiotherapy, temozolomide or both. The receptors here all came from a man younger than 40 with glioma.

The chain combines TRBV29-1 with TRBJ2-1; TRBD2 agrees at 12 bases. The V segment lost 5 bases and the J segment 8 bases; nucleotides outside the gene matches: 7. The germline CDR1 and CDR2 sequences are SQVTM and ANQGSEA. The CDR3 loop spans 14 amino acids. The CDR3, as DNA: TGCAGCGTTACGGGACTAGCGGGTGTGGATGAGCAGTTCTTC. This codes for CSVTGLAGVDEQFF.

In regard to this clone: Other DNA sequences in this specimen translate into the identical CDR3. V and J are TRBV9 and TRBJ2-3; D unresolved. CDR1 SGDLS and CDR2 YYNGEE come from the germline V gene. V lost 0 bases, J lost 6 bases, and 8 bases lay in between. This CDR3 comprises 13 residues. Here the CDR3 reads CASSVEVGDTQYF. CDR3 nucleotides: TGTGCCAGCAGCGTAGAGGTGGGGGATACGCAGTATTTT. The full variable domain, its missing parts supplied by reference TRBV9 and TRBJ2-3, is DSGVTQTPKHLITATGQRVTLRCSPRSGDLSVYWYQQSLDQGLQFLIQYYNGEERAKGNILERFSAQQFPDLHSELNLSSLELGDSALYFCASSVEVGDTQYFGPGTRLTVL.

The chain couples TRBV15 to TRBJ2-7; unclear D gene. Trimming took 1 base from V and 3 from J, leaving 13 bases between them. The CDR3 totals 15 residues. Germline V gene lookup returns CDR1 LNHNV and CDR2 YYDKDF (reference sequence). This CDR3 is CATSRAKGRVYEQYF. Written as DNA, the CDR3 is TGTGCCACCAGCAGAGCGAAGGGCAGAGTCTACGAGCAGTACTTC.

In this sample, this clone turned up a few times. The chain carries TRBV15 and TRBJ1-3; D not resolved. The CDR3 covers 17 residues. CDR1 LNHNV and CDR2 YYDKDF come from the germline V gene (reference sequence). The V and J ends lost 0 bases and 0 bases respectively, with 12 bases between them. The CDR3 nucleotides are TGTGCCACCAGCAGAGAGCGGCTGCCGAGCTCTGGAAACACCATATATTTT. It codes for CATSRERLPSSGNTIYF.

The CDR3 protein is CASSLGRGFKNEQFF. DNA of the CDR3: TGTGCCAGCAGCTTGGGCAGGGGCTTCAAGAATGAGCAGTTCTTC. This sequence joins TRBV5-8 and TRBJ2-1, with D possibly TRBD1 on 6 matching bases. The length of the CDR3 is 15 residues. Germline V gives CDR1 SGHTS, CDR2 YDEGEE. Deletions cut 0 bases from V and 7 bases from J, with 14 bases between.

This rearrangement joins TRBV21-1 to TRBJ1-5; the table's D call of TRBD1 was not tested on the DNA. TRBV21-1 is annotated as a pseudogene. The CDR3 has 16 residues. The CDR3 spells CASSSYPTGGGQPQHF. CDR3 DNA: TGTGCCAGCAGCTCCTACCCTACAGGGGGAGGACAGCCCCAGCATTTT.

The rearrangement joins TRBV18 to TRBJ2-7; perhaps D is TRBD1 or TRBD2 (6 bases each). This CDR3 contains 15 residues. In germline, CDR1 is KGHSH, CDR2 LQKENI. V was shortened by 4 bases and J by 3 bases, with 16 bases between the two germline ends. The CDR3 region has the DNA TGTGCCAGCTCACGGGTGAATGGGGGGCTCTACGAGCAGTACTTC. Its protein product is CASSRVNGGLYEQYF.

The chain carries TRBV5-1 and TRBJ2-1; 7 bases fit TRBD2. CDR3 length: 16 amino acids. The germline V gene has CDR1 SGHRS and CDR2 YFSETQ. Germline trimming cut 4 bases from V and 3 bases from J; bases unmatched to any gene: 10. This CDR3 reads CASSTSGSGHYNEQFF. For the CDR3, the DNA is TGCGCCAGCAGCACCTCGGGTAGCGGGCACTACAATGAGCAGTTCTTC. The full variable domain, in which reference TRBV5-1 and TRBJ2-1 provide the parts outside the CDR3, is KAGVTQTPRYLIKTRGQQVTLSCSPISGHRSVSWYQQTPGQGLQFLFEYFSETQRNKGNFPGRFSGRQFSNSRSEMNVSTLELGDSALYLCASSTSGSGHYNEQFFGPGTRLTVL.

The V call is TRBV2, the J call TRBJ1-4, with a possible D match to TRBD1 (6 bases). Germline CDR1 is SNHLY and CDR2 is FYNNEI. Trimming stripped 6 bases from V and 0 bases from J, with 11 bases between. The CDR3 has 15 amino acids. Here the CDR3 reads CASREQGTTNEKLFF. The DNA for the CDR3 is TGTGCCAGCAGGGAACAGGGTACAACTAATGAAAAACTGTTTTTT.

The CDR3 sequence is CASSFDGNTGELFF. The CDR3 region has the DNA TGTGCCAGCAGCTTCGACGGGAACACCGGGGAGCTGTTTTTT. The rearrangement uses TRBV5-6 and TRBJ2-2; D not resolved. Trimming pared 2 bases from V and 1 base from J, leaving 6 bases between. Per germline, CDR1 SGHDT and CDR2 YYEEEE. The CDR3 has 14 residues.

J is TRBJ2-1 and V is TRBV6-4, with a tentative D call TRBD2 (5 bases). V gave up 2 bases and J gave up 10 bases, with 12 bases separating them. The CDR3 has 13 residues. Germline CDR1 MRHNA, CDR2 SNTAGT. CDR3 nucleotide sequence: TGTGCCAGCAGTGACCGAAGCGAGGGCGAGCAGTTCTTC. Amino acids: CASSDRSEGEQFF.

This clone came up a few times. The chain has TRBV5-4 and TRBJ1-3; D remains unclear. The CDR3 loop spans 14 amino acids. The germline V gene encodes CDR1 SGHNT and CDR2 YYREEE (reference sequence). V was clipped by 1 base and J by 4 bases, with 9 bases between them. The CDR3 DNA reads TGTGCCAGCAGCTTGTTGTCCGCGGGAAACACCATATATTTT. Amino acid sequence: CASSLLSAGNTIYF.